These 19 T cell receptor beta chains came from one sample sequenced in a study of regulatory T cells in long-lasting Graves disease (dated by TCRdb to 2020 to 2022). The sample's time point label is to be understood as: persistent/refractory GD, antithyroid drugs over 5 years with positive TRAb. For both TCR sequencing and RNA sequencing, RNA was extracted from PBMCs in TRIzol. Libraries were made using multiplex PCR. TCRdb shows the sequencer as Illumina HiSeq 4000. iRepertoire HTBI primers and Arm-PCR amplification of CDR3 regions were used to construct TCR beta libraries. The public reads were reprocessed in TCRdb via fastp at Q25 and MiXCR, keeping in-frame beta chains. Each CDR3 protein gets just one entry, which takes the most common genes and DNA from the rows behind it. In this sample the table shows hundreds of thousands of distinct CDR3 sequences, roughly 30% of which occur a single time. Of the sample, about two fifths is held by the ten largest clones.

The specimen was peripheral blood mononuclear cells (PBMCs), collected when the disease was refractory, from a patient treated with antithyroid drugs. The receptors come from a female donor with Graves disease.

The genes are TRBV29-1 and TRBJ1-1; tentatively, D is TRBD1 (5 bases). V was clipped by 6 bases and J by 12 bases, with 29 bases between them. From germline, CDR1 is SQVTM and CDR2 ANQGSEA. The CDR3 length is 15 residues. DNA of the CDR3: TGCAGCGTAGCTGTTGGTCGGGACGCTGCGAGTAGGTCTTTCTTT. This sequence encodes CSVAVGRDAASRSFF.

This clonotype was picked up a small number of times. CDR3 nucleotide sequence: TGTGCCAGCAGTCTATTAGAAGAGCAGTACTTC. Its translation is CASSLLEEQYF. This sequence joins TRBV12-3 or TRBV12-4 and TRBJ2-7; D call uncertain. Trimming removed 5 bases from V and 7 bases from J, with 9 bases in between. The CDR3 totals 11 residues.

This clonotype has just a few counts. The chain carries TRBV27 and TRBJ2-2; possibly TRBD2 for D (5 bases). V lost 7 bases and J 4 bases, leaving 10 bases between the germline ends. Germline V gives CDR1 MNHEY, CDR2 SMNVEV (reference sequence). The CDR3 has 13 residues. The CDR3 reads CASIEGGTGELFF. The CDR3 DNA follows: TGTGCCAGCATAGAGGGTGGCACCGGGGAGCTGTTTTTT.

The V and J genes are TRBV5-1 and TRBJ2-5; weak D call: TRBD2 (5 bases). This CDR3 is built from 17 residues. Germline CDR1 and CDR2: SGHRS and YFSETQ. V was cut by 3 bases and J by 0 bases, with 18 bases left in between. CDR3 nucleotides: TGCGCCAGCAGCTCCATTCCGGGCCCCGGGAACCAAGAGACCCAGTACTTC. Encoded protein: CASSSIPGPGNQETQYF.

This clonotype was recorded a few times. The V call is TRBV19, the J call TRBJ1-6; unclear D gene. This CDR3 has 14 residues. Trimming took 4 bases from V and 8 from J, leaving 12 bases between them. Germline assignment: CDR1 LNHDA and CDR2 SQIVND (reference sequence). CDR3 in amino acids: CASSTSSGDSPLHF. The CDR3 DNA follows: TGTGCCAGTAGTACCTCGAGTGGGGATTCACCCCTCCACTTT. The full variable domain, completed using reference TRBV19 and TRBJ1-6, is DGGITQSPKYLFRKEGQNVTLSCEQNLNHDAMYWYRQDPGQGLRLIYYSQIVNDFQKGDIAEGYSVSREKKESFPLTVTSAQKNPTAFYLCASSTSSGDSPLHFGNGTRLTVT.

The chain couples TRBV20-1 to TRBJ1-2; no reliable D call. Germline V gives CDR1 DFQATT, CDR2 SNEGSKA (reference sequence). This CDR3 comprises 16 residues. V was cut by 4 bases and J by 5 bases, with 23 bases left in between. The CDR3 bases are TGCAGTGCTACTCCGGGATCCAAAAAGGACGGGTATGGCTACACCTTC. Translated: CSATPGSKKDGYGYTF.

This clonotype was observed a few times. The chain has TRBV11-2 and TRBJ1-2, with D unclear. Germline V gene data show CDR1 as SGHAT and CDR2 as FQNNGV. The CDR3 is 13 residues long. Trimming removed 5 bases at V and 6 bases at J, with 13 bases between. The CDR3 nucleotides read TGTGCCAGCAGCACCACCACAGTTGATGGCTACACCTTC. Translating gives CASSTTTVDGYTF.

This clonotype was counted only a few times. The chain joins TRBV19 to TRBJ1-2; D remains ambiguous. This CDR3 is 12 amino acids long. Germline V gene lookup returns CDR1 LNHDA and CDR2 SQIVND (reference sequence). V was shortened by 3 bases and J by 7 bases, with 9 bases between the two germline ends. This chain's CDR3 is CASSIGPPGYTF. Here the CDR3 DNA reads TGTGCCAGTAGTATTGGCCCTCCTGGCTACACCTTC.

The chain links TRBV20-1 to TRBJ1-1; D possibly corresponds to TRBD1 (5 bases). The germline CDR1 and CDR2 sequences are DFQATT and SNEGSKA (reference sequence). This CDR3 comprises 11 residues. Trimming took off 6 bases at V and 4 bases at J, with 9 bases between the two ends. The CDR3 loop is CSARVGTEAFF. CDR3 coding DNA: TGCAGTGCCAGGGTGGGCACTGAAGCTTTCTTT.

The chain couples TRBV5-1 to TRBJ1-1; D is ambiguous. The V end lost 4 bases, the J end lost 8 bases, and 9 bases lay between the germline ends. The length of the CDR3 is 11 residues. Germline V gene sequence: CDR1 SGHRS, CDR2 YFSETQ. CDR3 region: CASSPADEAFF. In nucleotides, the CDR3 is TGCGCCAGCAGCCCCGCCGACGAAGCTTTCTTT.

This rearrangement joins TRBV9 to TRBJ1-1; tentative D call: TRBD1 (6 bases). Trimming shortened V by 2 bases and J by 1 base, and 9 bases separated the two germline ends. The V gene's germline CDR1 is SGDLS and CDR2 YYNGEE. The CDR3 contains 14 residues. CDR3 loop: CASSVRQENTEAFF. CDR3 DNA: TGTGCCAGCAGCGTGAGACAGGAGAACACTGAAGCTTTCTTT.

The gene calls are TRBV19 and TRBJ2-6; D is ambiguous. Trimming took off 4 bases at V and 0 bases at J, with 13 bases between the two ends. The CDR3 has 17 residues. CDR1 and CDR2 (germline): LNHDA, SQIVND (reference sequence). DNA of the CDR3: TGTGCCAGTAGTAGAAACAGCCAGAGCTCTGGGGCCAACGTCCTGACTTTC. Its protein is CASSRNSQSSGANVLTF. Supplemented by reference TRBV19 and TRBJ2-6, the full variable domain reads DGGITQSPKYLFRKEGQNVTLSCEQNLNHDAMYWYRQDPGQGLRLIYYSQIVNDFQKGDIAEGYSVSREKKESFPLTVTSAQKNPTAFYLCASSRNSQSSGANVLTFGAGSRLTVL.

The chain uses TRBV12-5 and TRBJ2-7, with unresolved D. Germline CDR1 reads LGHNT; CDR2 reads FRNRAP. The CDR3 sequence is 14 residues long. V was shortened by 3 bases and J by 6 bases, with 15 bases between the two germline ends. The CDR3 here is CASGLKSGWGEQYF. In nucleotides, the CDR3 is TGTGCTAGTGGTTTAAAGAGTGGCTGGGGCGAGCAGTACTTC.

The CDR3 spells CASSLAGRRRGNSPLHF. DNA for the CDR3: TGCGCCAGCAGCTTGGCCGGCCGGAGAAGGGGGAATTCACCCCTCCACTTT. This rearrangement joins TRBV5-1 to TRBJ1-6, with a weak D call TRBD1 (6 bases). V lost 0 bases to trimming and J lost 7 bases, with 17 bases between them. The CDR3 loop spans 17 amino acids. The germline V gene encodes CDR1 SGHRS and CDR2 YFSETQ.

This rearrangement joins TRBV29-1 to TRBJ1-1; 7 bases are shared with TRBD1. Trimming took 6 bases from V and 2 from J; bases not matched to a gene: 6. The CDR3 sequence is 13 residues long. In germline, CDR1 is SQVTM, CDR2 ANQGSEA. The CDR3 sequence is CSVVWDSNTEAFF. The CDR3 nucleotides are TGCAGCGTCGTCTGGGACAGCAACACTGAAGCTTTCTTT.

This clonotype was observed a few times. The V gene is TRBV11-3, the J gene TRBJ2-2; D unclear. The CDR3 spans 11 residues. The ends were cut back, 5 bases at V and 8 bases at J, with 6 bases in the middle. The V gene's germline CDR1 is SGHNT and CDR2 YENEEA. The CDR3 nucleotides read TGTGCCAGCAGCCGCGATGGGGAGCTGTTTTTT. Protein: CASSRDGELFF.

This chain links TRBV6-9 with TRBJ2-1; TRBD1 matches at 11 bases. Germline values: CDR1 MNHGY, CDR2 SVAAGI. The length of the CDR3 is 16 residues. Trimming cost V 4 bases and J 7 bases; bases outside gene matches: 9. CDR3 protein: CASSSRGQGAFNEQFF. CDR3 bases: TGTGCCAGCAGTTCCCGCGGACAGGGGGCTTTTAATGAGCAGTTCTTC.

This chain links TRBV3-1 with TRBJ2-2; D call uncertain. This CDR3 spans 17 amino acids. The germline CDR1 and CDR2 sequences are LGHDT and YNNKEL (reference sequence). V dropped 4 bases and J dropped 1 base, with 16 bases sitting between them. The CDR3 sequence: CASSPARRYGNTGELFF. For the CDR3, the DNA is TGTGCCAGCAGCCCCGCCCGGCGGTATGGGAACACCGGGGAGCTGTTTTTT.

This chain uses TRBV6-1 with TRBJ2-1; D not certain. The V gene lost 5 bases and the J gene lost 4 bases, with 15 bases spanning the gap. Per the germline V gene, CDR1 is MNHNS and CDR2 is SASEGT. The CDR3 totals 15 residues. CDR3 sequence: CASSPAHQVYNEQFF. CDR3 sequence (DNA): TGTGCCAGCAGTCCGGCTCACCAGGTTTACAATGAGCAGTTCTTC.